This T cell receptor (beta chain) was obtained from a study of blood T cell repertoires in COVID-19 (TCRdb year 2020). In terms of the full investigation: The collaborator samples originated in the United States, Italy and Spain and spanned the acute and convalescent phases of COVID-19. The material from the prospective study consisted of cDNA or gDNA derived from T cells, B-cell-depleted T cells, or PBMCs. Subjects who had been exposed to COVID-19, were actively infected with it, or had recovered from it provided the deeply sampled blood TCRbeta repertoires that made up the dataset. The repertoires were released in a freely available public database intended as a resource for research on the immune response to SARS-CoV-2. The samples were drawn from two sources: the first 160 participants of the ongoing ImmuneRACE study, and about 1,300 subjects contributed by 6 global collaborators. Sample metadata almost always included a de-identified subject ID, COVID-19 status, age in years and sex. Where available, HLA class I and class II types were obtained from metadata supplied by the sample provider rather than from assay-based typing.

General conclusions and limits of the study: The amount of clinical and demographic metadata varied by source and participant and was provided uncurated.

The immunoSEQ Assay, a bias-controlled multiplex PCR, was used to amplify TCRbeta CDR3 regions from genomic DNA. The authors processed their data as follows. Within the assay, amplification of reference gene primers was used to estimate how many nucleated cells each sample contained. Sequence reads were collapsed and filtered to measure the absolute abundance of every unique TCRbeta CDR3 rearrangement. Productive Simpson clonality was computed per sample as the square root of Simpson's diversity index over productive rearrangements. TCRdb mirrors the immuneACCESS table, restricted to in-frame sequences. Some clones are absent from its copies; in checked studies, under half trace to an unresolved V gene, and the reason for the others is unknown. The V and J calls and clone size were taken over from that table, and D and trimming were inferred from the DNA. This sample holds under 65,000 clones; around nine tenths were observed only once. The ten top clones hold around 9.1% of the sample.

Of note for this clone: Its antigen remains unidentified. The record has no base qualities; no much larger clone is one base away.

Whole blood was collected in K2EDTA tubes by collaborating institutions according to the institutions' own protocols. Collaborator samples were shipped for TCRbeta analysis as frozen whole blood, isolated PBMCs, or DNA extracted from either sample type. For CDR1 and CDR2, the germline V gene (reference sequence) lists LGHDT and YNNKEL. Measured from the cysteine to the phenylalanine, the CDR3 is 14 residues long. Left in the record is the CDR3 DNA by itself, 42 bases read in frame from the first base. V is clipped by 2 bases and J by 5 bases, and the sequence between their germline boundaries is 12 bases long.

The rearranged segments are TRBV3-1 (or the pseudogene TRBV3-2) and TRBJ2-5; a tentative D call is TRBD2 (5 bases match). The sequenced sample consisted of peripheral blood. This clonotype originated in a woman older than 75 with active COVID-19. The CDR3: CASSQQVGGETQYF. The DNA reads TGTGCCAGCAGCCAACAAGTAGGCGGGGAGACCCAGTACTTC.